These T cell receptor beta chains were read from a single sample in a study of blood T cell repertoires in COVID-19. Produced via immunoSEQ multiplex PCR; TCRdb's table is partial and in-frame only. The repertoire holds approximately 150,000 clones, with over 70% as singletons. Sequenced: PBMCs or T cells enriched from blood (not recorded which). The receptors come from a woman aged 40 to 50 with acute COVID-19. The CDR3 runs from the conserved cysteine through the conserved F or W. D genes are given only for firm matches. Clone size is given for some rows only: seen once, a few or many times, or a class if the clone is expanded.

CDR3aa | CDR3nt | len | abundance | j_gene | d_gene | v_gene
CASSEVRGWEKLFF | TGTGCCAGCAGTGAAGTCAGGGGTTGGGAAAAACTGTTTTTT | 14 | - | TRBJ1-4 | - | TRBV6-1
CASSNRAGGADTQYF | TGTGCCAGTAGTAATCGAGCGGGAGGGGCAGATACGCAGTATTTT | 15 | - | TRBJ2-3 | TRBD2 | TRBV19
CASSLAPAAGRTDAFF | TGTGCCAGCAGCTTAGCCCCGGCGGCGGGGAGGACTGACGCTTTCTTT | 16 | - | TRBJ1-1 | - | TRBV7-9
CASSWFVAGGAIYGYTF | TGTGCCAGCAGCTGGTTCGTGGCAGGGGGCGCGATCTATGGCTACACCTTC | 17 | - | TRBJ1-2 | TRBD1 | TRBV7-8
CASSFLTGANTEAFF | TGTGCCAGCAGCTTTCTGACAGGGGCTAACACTGAAGCTTTCTTT | 15 | - | TRBJ1-1 | TRBD1 | TRBV11-2
CASRLGQGGKNIQYF | TGTGCCAGCAGGCTAGGACAGGGTGGCAAAAACATTCAGTACTTC | 15 | once | TRBJ2-4 | TRBD1 | TRBV6-5
CASSDQGDSPLHF | TGCGCCAGCAGTGATCAGGGGGATTCACCCCTCCACTTT | 13 | - | TRBJ1-6 | TRBD1 | TRBV10-2
CASSAAGSGNTIYF | TGTGCCAGCAGCGCGGCGGGGTCTGGAAACACCATATATTTT | 14 | few | TRBJ1-3 | - | TRBV25-1
CAISEDRALGYGYTF | TGTGCCATCAGTGAAGACAGGGCCCTTGGCTATGGCTACACCTTC | 15 | - | TRBJ1-2 | TRBD1 | TRBV10-3
CASSLGGIRDEQFF | TGTGCCAGCAGCCTCGGAGGTATTAGGGATGAGCAGTTCTTC | 14 | few | TRBJ2-1 | - | TRBV7-2
CASSRGTPVETQYF | TGTGCCAGCAGCCGCGGGACTCCCGTGGAGACCCAGTACTTC | 14 | - | TRBJ2-5 | - | TRBV9
CASRLAESSYEQYF | TGTGCCAGCAGACTAGCGGAGAGCTCCTACGAGCAGTACTTC | 14 | - | TRBJ2-7 | TRBD2 | TRBV2
CASSFSAGGEQFF | TGTGCCAGCAGCTTTTCGGCGGGAGGTGAGCAGTTCTTC | 13 | - | TRBJ2-1 | TRBD2 | TRBV7-2
CAWKGQPSIYGYTF | TGTGCCTGGAAGGGACAGCCCTCGATCTATGGCTACACCTTC | 14 | - | TRBJ1-2 | TRBD1 | TRBV30
CASSLGRDNSPLHF | TGTGCCAGCAGCTTGGGCAGGGATAATTCACCCCTCCACTTT | 14 | - | TRBJ1-6 | - | TRBV5-8
CASSFPGAETQYF | TGCGCCAGCAGCTTCCCGGGAGCGGAGACCCAGTACTTC | 13 | few | TRBJ2-5 | - | TRBV5-1
CASSIAGGPYNEQFF | TGTGCCAGTAGTATAGCGGGAGGCCCCTACAATGAGCAGTTCTTC | 15 | - | TRBJ2-1 | TRBD2 | TRBV19
CASSITPTGTSDTQYF | TGTGCCAGTAGTATTACGCCCACGGGAACATCAGATACGCAGTATTTT | 16 | - | TRBJ2-3 | - | TRBV19
CASSMGLAGGETQYF | TGTGCCAGCAGCATGGGACTAGCGGGAGGAGAGACCCAGTACTTC | 15 | - | TRBJ2-5 | TRBD2 | TRBV28
CASKPGGPSHYEQYF | TGTGCCAGTAAACCAGGGGGTCCTAGCCACTACGAGCAGTACTTC | 15 | - | TRBJ2-7 | TRBD1 | TRBV19
CASSPLGLAVADTQYF | TGTGCCAGCTCACCACTAGGACTAGCGGTAGCAGATACGCAGTATTTT | 16 | - | TRBJ2-3 | TRBD2 | TRBV18
CASSFYGERSYNEQFF | TGTGCCAGCAGCTTTTATGGCGAGAGGTCCTACAATGAGCAGTTCTTC | 16 | - | TRBJ2-1 | - | TRBV5-6
CASSQDPGGHQPQHF | TGCGCCAGCAGCCAAGATCCCGGGGGTCATCAGCCCCAGCATTTT | 15 | - | TRBJ1-5 | - | TRBV4-1
CASSYSTSALYEQYF | TGTGCCAGCAGTTACTCTACTAGCGCCCTGTACGAGCAGTACTTC | 15 | once | TRBJ2-7 | TRBD2 | TRBV6-5
CASSEDSGGGSYEQYF | TGTGCCAGCAGTGAGGACTCCGGCGGGGGGTCCTACGAGCAGTACTTC | 16 | - | TRBJ2-7 | TRBD2 | TRBV6-1
CASSYGTTPGNYGYTF | TGTGCCAGCAGTTACGGGACAACCCCCGGGAACTATGGCTACACCTTC | 16 | - | TRBJ1-2 | - | TRBV6-5
CASTPGRVGVTEAFF | TGTGCCAGCACCCCCGGGCGGGTAGGTGTAACTGAAGCTTTCTTT | 15 | once | TRBJ1-1 | - | TRBV6-5
CASNRVGQTYGYTF | TGTGCCAGCAACCGGGTGGGGCAGACCTATGGCTACACCTTC | 14 | - | TRBJ1-2 | - | TRBV2
CASSRSLDSFYEQYF | TGTGCCAGCAGTAGGTCCTTGGACAGCTTCTACGAGCAGTACTTC | 15 | - | TRBJ2-7 | - | TRBV6-5
CASSAGTYTGKLFF | TGTGCCAGCAGCGCCGGGACTTACACCGGGAAACTGTTTTTT | 14 | - | TRBJ1-4 | - | TRBV5-8
CASASSSYNEQFF | TGTGCCTCCGCCTCGAGCTCCTACAATGAGCAGTTCTTC | 13 | - | TRBJ2-1 | - | TRBV6-5
CSVPPPGGLHNYGYTF | TGCAGCGTTCCGCCCCCAGGGGGGCTACATAACTATGGCTACACCTTC | 16 | - | TRBJ1-2 | TRBD1 | TRBV29-1
CASSLGTYTDTQYF | TGTGCCAGCAGCTTAGGGACTTACACAGATACGCAGTATTTT | 14 | - | TRBJ2-3 | - | TRBV13
CASSPPGGLGYTF | TGTGCCAGCAGCCCACCAGGAGGGCTTGGCTACACCTTC | 13 | - | TRBJ1-2 | - | TRBV7-9
CASNPGNTEAFF | TGTGCCAGCAACCCAGGGAACACTGAAGCTTTCTTT | 12 | few | TRBJ1-1 | - | TRBV6-5
CASSEERGPEYGYTF | TGTGCCAGCAGTGAAGAGCGGGGGCCAGAGTATGGCTACACCTTC | 15 | - | TRBJ1-2 | - | TRBV2
CATLAGPLANYGYTF | TGTGCCACCCTAGCGGGTCCTTTAGCTAACTATGGCTACACCTTC | 15 | - | TRBJ1-2 | - | TRBV7-2
CATRGGAINEQFF | TGTGCCACCAGAGGGGGAGCTATCAATGAGCAGTTCTTC | 13 | - | TRBJ2-1 | - | TRBV24-1
CASSFSMTEAFF | TGTGCCAGCAGTTTTTCAATGACTGAAGCTTTCTTT | 12 | - | TRBJ1-1 | - | TRBV6-2/TRBV6-3
CATSRESDGLAGGTTDTQYF | TGTGCCACCAGCAGAGAATCCGACGGGTTAGCGGGAGGAACCACAGATACGCAGTATTTT | 20 | - | TRBJ2-3 | TRBD2 | TRBV15
CASSVSVTSTDTQYF | TGTGCCAGCAGCGTTAGCGTCACAAGCACAGATACGCAGTATTTT | 15 | - | TRBJ2-3 | - | TRBV9
CASSLTVTNEQFF | TGTGCCAGCAGTCTCACGGTCACCAATGAGCAGTTCTTC | 13 | - | TRBJ2-1 | - | TRBV5-6
CASSLYGGSLSEQFF | TGTGCCAGCAGCTTATATGGCGGGAGCTTGAGTGAGCAGTTCTTC | 15 | - | TRBJ2-1 | TRBD2 | TRBV11-3
CAWSVGGAGFSPLHF | TGTGCCTGGAGTGTTGGGGGGGCAGGATTTTCACCCCTCCACTTT | 15 | - | TRBJ1-6 | - | TRBV30
CASSQARGFADTQYF | TGTGCCAGCAGCCAAGCGCGGGGCTTCGCAGATACGCAGTATTTT | 15 | - | TRBJ2-3 | - | TRBV3-1/TRBV3-2
CASNPDEETQYF | TGCGCCAGCAACCCCGATGAGGAGACCCAGTACTTC | 12 | - | TRBJ2-5 | - | TRBV5-1
CASSPISGSFHTQYF | TGTGCCAGCAGCCCTATTAGCGGGAGTTTTCATACGCAGTATTTT | 15 | once | TRBJ2-3 | TRBD2 | TRBV13
CASRPPGEGRSEQFF | TGTGCCAGCAGGCCACCAGGGGAGGGTCGTAGTGAGCAGTTCTTC | 15 | - | TRBJ2-1 | - | TRBV6-5